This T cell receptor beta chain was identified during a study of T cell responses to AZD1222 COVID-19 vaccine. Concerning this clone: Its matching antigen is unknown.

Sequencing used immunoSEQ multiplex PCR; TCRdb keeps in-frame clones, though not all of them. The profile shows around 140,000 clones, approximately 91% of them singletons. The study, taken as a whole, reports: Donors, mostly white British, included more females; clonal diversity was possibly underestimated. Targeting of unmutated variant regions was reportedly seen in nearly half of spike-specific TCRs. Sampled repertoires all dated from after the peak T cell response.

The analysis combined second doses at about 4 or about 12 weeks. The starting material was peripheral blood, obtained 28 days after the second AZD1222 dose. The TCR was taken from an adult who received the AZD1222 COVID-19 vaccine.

The CDR3 DNA follows: TGTGCCAGCAGCTTAGGCGAGGGGCGGGATGGCTACACCTTC. Amino acid sequence: CASSLGEGRDGYTF. The J gene is TRBJ1-2, the V gene TRBV5-4; D might be TRBD1 (5 bases). Germline CDR1 is SGHNT and CDR2 is YYREEE (reference sequence). The CDR3 runs 14 residues. The germline V and J ends were trimmed by 2 bases and 6 bases, with 14 bases remaining between them.